Sequencing of this TCR beta chain was carried out in a study of T cells in Graves' hyperthyroidism and ophthalmopathy. In its sample, this clonotype was seen many times. What was amplified from RNA transcripts were TCR beta CDR3 regions. A set of HTBI primers served as the primers for a first-round RT-PCR of the TCR CDR3. TCRdb used MiXCR to reprocess the multiplex PCR reads, holding one entry per CDR3 protein. The table includes roughly 100,000 distinct CDR3 sequences, roughly 50% detected once. This CDR3 contains 16 residues. Germline CDR1 is SGHTA and CDR2 is FQGNSA. Trimming cost V 6 bases and J 5 bases; bases outside gene matches: 7.

Material: blood. This rearrangement joins TRBV7-2 to TRBJ2-5; TRBD2 aligns across 15 bases. This TCR was recovered from a man in his forties or fifties with Graves' hyperthyroidism. DNA for the CDR3: TGTGCCAGCAGTTTCGGACTAGCGGGAGGGCTTGAGACCCAGTACTTC. This codes for CASSFGLAGGLETQYF. Supplemented by reference TRBV7-2 and TRBJ2-5, the full variable domain reads GAGVSQSPSNKVTEKGKDVELRCDPISGHTALYWYRQSLGQGLEFLIYFQGNSAPDKSGLPSDRFSAERTGGSVSTLTIQRTQQEDSAVYLCASSFGLAGGLETQYFGPGTRLLVL.